The following is a TCR beta chain sequence with its context. Its specific antigen is unknown. One base away there is no much larger clone; base qualities are not given. The sample originates from a study of cytomegalovirus exposure and HLA in healthy donors listed by TCRdb under 2017. In the study overall: An earlier analysis of some 620 of the donors reported over 250 Gb of sequence data and 95 million to 140 million unique TCR beta sequences obtained from about 180 million T cells. Along with the approximately 600-subject first cohort, a separate validation cohort of 120 different subjects was used. Of the 300 to 450 genotyped donors, roughly 76% were placed in the genetic ancestry cluster associated with self-reported Caucasian donors. On average, over 200,000 unique TCR beta nucleotide sequences were sequenced per donor among 300 to 500 genotyped donors of the cohort, with about 17% of those sequences being non-productive. Because of strong linkage in the cohort, 5 or 6 DR-DQ haplotypes were treated as single units for association and clustering. A later analysis re-analyzed previously published TCR beta repertoires from 550 to 700 donors and added high-resolution HLA genotyping to study TCR occurrence patterns. High-throughput TCR immunosequencing, statistical association of individual TCRs with disease status, and machine learning were combined to predict cytomegalovirus infection status. The study aimed to test whether signatures of past pathogen exposure could be identified by cataloging public T cell receptors. HLA typing included class I and class II loci at four-digit resolution. The T cell repertoires of some 700 subjects were profiled by immunosequencing and related to cytomegalovirus serostatus. Typing coverage differed by locus: A, B, C, DRB1 and DQB1 were typed in roughly 620-640 donors, DQA1 in about 550, DPA1 in nearly 610, and DPB1 in just under 490. The later analysis used no new phenotypic data to find candidate immune exposures, relying instead on TCR beta sequences and their occurrence across donors. About 300 gigabases of sequencing data and around 80 million unique TCR sequences made up an early release that covered roughly 670 HLA-typed donors. Donor age, sex, ethnicity and CMV serostatus were collected together with the repertoire data. A later genetic analysis took genome-wide SNP genotypes for about 65% of the 666 donors and used that subset as a discovery cohort. An earlier analysis of nearly 600 of the donors applied high-throughput TCR beta sequencing to assess whether each TCR beta V gene segment acted as functional or pseudogenic. All discovery cohort repertoires had been generated using a single sequencing platform. General study outcomes and caveats: Only TCR beta chains were sequenced in this cohort, and the absence of alpha or paired-chain data limited detectable features. The sequencing pipeline was judged likely to have produced a cluster of highly shared sequence variants as a technical artifact. Correlated functional status among segregating V segments might be attributable to linkage disequilibrium, but an unknown experimental factor could not be ruled out. Because counts were too low, around 17 rarely observed V segments, including chromosome 9 orphons, were left out of the earlier analysis of a few hundred of the donors. Several of the top co-occurrence clusters appeared to be linked to parvovirus B19, influenza, CMV and Epstein-Barr virus, according to a later analysis. A later analysis found that HLA-associated TCR beta chains were more clonally expanded and had lower generation probabilities than equally common non-associated chains. Cytomegalovirus status was reported to be diagnosed by the classifier with high specificity and sensitivity in both the original and validation cohorts. The authors suggested that the approach could potentially be extended to other disease states and immunological phenotypes. A further reported finding was that TCR beta sequences accurately predicted the HLA-A and HLA-B alleles for most subjects in the first cohort. Some IMGT-functional V segments, including TRBV6-2 and TRBV6-3, could not be distinguished by the 87-base-pair reads and were therefore excluded. For the cohort, immune exposure information was limited to CMV serostatus. Compared with the roughly 720-donor mean, donors in an Asian-associated ancestry cluster had fewer N-insertions in productive TCRs, according to a later genetic analysis. Roughly uniform sequencing depth across donors was assumed in presence/absence analyses, although this assumption may not hold. Most TCR sequences were observed very rarely across donors, whereas some public TCRs were present in many individuals. An association between a missense DCLRE1C variant and V-gene and J-gene trimming of TCR beta chains was found in a later genetic analysis and replicated in an independent cohort. Most CMV-associated TCR beta chains appeared to be HLA-restricted in a later analysis, and the HLA associations seemed to be driven largely by CMV exposure. When HLA alleles, especially DR and DQ, strongly co-occurred, attributing TCR associations to individual alleles was difficult. Broadly in line with IMGT annotations, most TCR beta V segments showed up in productive rearrangements about 87% or about 30% of the time in an earlier analysis of 450 to 600 of the donors. Because some donors lacked HLA typing at each locus, the association tests relied only on the typed subset. A few of the identified cytomegalovirus-associated TCR beta chains were confirmed in vitro to be specific for cytomegalovirus antigens. At a false discovery rate of 0.05, a later analysis linked around 15,000 TCR beta sequences to specific HLA alleles. The study gave a list of 150 to 200 TCR beta chains associated with cytomegalovirus. A later analysis found that TCR association rates varied across HLA loci, with DRB1 alleles showing the most associated TCRs and HLA-C alleles the fewest.

Receptor amplification or capture employed the immunoSEQ multiplex PCR assay. A mixture of 60 forward primers for TCR Vbeta segments and 13 reverse primers for TCR Jbeta segments was used in the multiplex PCR. A multiplex PCR assay on genomic DNA amplified the CDR3 region of rearranged TCR beta genes. The Illumina HiSeq System was used to sequence the amplified TCR beta libraries as 87-base-pair reads. For the original study's pipeline: In a later analysis, 77 million or so unique TCR beta chains were counted across the 650 to 700 repertoires, and roughly 10 million of these chains were shared by at least two donors. Raw reads were error-corrected and collapsed into unique sequences with a nearest-neighbor algorithm that merged closely related sequences to remove PCR and sequencing errors. Alignment of CDR3 sequences to IMGT reference sequences was used to assign V, D and J gene segments. Each retained sequence needed at least a six-nucleotide match to both a V gene segment and a J gene segment. A rearrangement counted as productive if the CDR3 had no stop codons and remained in frame with V and J, and every other rearrangement counted as non-productive. Following IMGT convention, CDR3 was defined as the stretch from the second conserved V-encoded cysteine up to the conserved J-encoded phenylalanine. The earlier analysis of about 640 of the donors excluded any sequence lacking an unambiguous match to a single V gene segment. In an earlier analysis of about 590 of the donors, a V segment was called functional when productive rearrangements were above 56.7%, and segregating when the standard deviation between donors exceeded 5%. A statistical classification framework was built to diagnose cytomegalovirus status from the catalog of TCR beta chain sequences. V and J gene assignment, in a later analysis, came from comparing TCR nucleotide sequences with IMGT/GENE-DB human TR gene sequences. The TCRdist pipeline was used in a later analysis to assign CDR3 sequences and most-parsimonious VDJ recombination scenarios. In a later analysis, each TCR beta chain was defined by its CDR3 amino acid sequence together with its V-gene family, and reads without a unique V-gene family were excluded. A later analysis removed 450 to 600 highly shared, low-generation-probability nucleotide sequences to deal with suspected cross-contamination and a sequencing artifact. For each public chain, a later analysis derived a clonal expansion index from normalized ranks of inferred template counts within each repertoire. In a later analysis, generation probabilities were computed using a VDJ recombination model fitted to out-of-frame rearrangements, and the results were checked against IGoR. In a later analysis, hypergeometric tests were used to score TCR-TCR, TCR-HLA and TCR-CMV co-occurrence, with a repertoire-size bias correction applied to TCR pairs. A later analysis estimated false discovery rates by permuting HLA or CMV assignments 20 times. In a later analysis, co-occurring TCRs were grouped using DBSCAN, and TCRdist sequence similarity was added for clustering within HLA-allele-positive subsets. Repertoires with fewer than 30,000 or more than 120,000 public chains, plus five repertoires with anomalous nucleotide sharing, were excluded from co-occurrence clustering. TCRdb limited this immuneACCESS table to in-frame rearrangements with V and J called. A share of clones is missing; checked studies link under half to unresolved V genes, and the rest is unexplained. V and J calls and clone size follow that table, whereas D and trimming were derived from the DNA. For this sample there are about 110,000 clones; approximately 58% appear just once. The biggest ten clones account for about 2.2% of the sample.

Taken from the germline V gene, the CDR1 and CDR2 loops are MDHEN and SYDVKM. The germline ends are 14 bases apart after V is trimmed by 5 bases and J by 10 bases. The CDR3 measures 12 amino acids from cysteine to phenylalanine. Here the CDR3 DNA is all that survives: 36 bases in frame from base 1. The cohort consisted of hundreds of healthy bone marrow donors. At the time of sampling, every cohort member was nominally healthy, though immune exposures that went unrecorded were likely present. The donor was CMV seronegative and was included in the group of 352 seronegative cohort members. Each donor provided a peripheral blood sample, and peripheral blood mononuclear cells were used for TCR beta sequencing. Genomic DNA was extracted from the blood cell samples with the Qiagen DNeasy Blood Extraction Kit.

The TCR sequence derives from a woman younger than 45 in good health and CMV-seronegative. The sequenced sample consisted of PBMCs. The rearranged chain carries TRBV28 and TRBJ1-1, with the D gene too uncertain to name. The DNA is TGTGCCAGCAGTCCACGTCGGGTGAGAGCTTTCTTT. It is translated as CASSPRRVRAFF.